These 5 T cell receptor beta chains originate from one sample sequenced in a study of PD-L1 blockade in urothelial cancer. Some clones are missing from TCRdb's copy, which holds only in-frame ones; the method was immunoSEQ multiplex PCR. The sample carries 35,000 to 45,000 clones, around four fifths recorded once. Sequencing used PBMCs, obtained around atezolizumab (anti-PD-L1) treatment. The receptors here all came from a man aged 55 to 69 with urothelial cancer.

The chain is built from TRBV7-2 and TRBJ2-2; 8 nucleotides match TRBD2. The germline gives CDR1 SGHTA, CDR2 FQGNSA. Trimming at V came to 5 bases and at J to 3 bases, leaving 8 bases not matched to a gene. This CDR3 spans 16 amino acids. In nucleotides, the CDR3 is TGTGCCAGCAGCATTCGGAGCGGGGGTCACACCGGGGAGCTGTTTTTT. This sequence encodes CASSIRSGGHTGELFF. Variable domain in full (rest from reference TRBV7-2 and TRBJ2-2): GAGVSQSPSNKVTEKGKDVELRCDPISGHTALYWYRQSLGQGLEFLIYFQGNSAPDKSGLPSDRFSAERTGGSVSTLTIQRTQQEDSAVYLCASSIRSGGHTGELFFGEGSRLTVL.

V is TRBV5-1 and J is TRBJ2-3; TRBD1 aligns across 8 bases. Germline trimming cut 3 bases from V and 2 bases from J; bases unmatched to any gene: 5. Germline V gene lookup returns CDR1 SGHRS and CDR2 YFSETQ. This CDR3 comprises 15 residues. The CDR3 protein is CASSSGTGSTDTQYF. The CDR3 nucleotides are TGCGCCAGCAGCTCCGGGACAGGATCCACAGATACGCAGTATTTT.

The chain is built from TRBV28 and TRBJ2-1, with TRBD1 matching over 8 bases. CDR1 and CDR2 from the germline V gene are MDHEN and SYDVKM. Trimming took 1 base from V and 7 from J; bases not matched to a gene: 12. There are 17 residues in the CDR3. The CDR3 DNA sequence: TGTGCCAGCAGTTTATATGATCGGACAGGGCTTTGGAATGAGCAGTTCTTC. Encoded protein: CASSLYDRTGLWNEQFF.

The chain employs TRBV15 and TRBJ2-5, with 7 bases fitting TRBD2. In germline, CDR1 is LNHNV, CDR2 YYDKDF (reference sequence). The CDR3 spans 15 residues. The ends lost 1 base at V and 2 bases at J; junction bases unmatched: 4. This chain's CDR3 is CATSRVRGIQETQYF. CDR3 coding DNA: TGTGCCACCAGCAGAGTGCGGGGGATACAAGAGACCCAGTACTTC.

The chain carries TRBV19 and TRBJ1-2, with 8 bases that match TRBD1. The CDR3 runs to 13 residues. Per germline, CDR1 LNHDA and CDR2 SQIVND (reference sequence). The V gene end was trimmed by 6 bases and the J gene end by 8 bases; junction bases not matched to a gene: 8. As DNA, the CDR3 is TGTGCCAGTAGGGAAATGACAGGGGACGGCTACACCTTC. Translation: CASREMTGDGYTF.